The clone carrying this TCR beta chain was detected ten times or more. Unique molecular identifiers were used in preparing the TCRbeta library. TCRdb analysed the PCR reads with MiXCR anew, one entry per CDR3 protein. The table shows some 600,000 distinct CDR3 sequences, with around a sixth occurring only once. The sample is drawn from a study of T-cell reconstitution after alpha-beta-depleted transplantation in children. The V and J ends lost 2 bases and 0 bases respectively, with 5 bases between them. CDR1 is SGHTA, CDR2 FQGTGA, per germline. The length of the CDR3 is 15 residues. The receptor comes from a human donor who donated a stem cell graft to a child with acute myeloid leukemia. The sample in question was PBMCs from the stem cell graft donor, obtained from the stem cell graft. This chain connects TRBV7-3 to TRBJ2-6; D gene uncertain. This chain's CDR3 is CASSLFFSGANVLTF. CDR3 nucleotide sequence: TGTGCCAGCAGCTTATTCTTCTCTGGGGCCAACGTCCTGACTTTC.